This paragraph reports one T cell receptor (beta chain). The CDR3 end is not reached by the read, which stops 3 residues before it; the germline J gene fills it in. This record comes from a study of T cells in women clearing cervical HPV infection. TCRdb keeps only in-frame clones here, not all; method: immunoSEQ multiplex PCR. In all, the sample yields over 10,000 clones. The germline CDR1 and CDR2 sequences are SEHNR and FQNEAQ (reference sequence). Trimming took off 3 bases at V and 2 bases at J, with 8 bases between the two ends. This CDR3 is 14 amino acids long. V usage is TRBV7-9 and J usage is TRBJ2-1, with a tentative D call TRBD2 (6 bases). The TCR sequence derives from a woman between 18 and 75 years old with a cervical HPV16 infection that either progressed to CIN3+ or cleared (not recorded which). Sequencing was done on a sample of blood buffy coat. The sequenced part of the CDR3 DNA is TGTGCCAGCAGCTTGGAGGGGACCTACAATGAG. This gives the protein CASSLEGTYNE. The whole CDR3 is CASSLEGTYNEQFF. The full variable domain, its missing parts supplied by reference TRBV7-9 and TRBJ2-1, is DTGVSQNPRHKITKRGQNVTFRCDPISEHNRLYWYRQTLGQGPEFLTYFQNEAQLEKSRLLSDRFSAERPKGSFSTLEIQRTEQGDSAMYLCASSLEGTYNEQFFGPGTRLTVL.